The 27 T cell receptor beta chains in this list originate from one sample, sequenced in a study of cytomegalovirus exposure and HLA in healthy donors. 13 Jbeta primers and 60 Vbeta primers were used for the PCR. Clones were read by immunoSEQ multiplex PCR, and TCRdb kept only the in-frame ones, dropping some. The data show 300,000 or so clones, almost 85% seen once. The sequenced sample consisted of PBMCs. Receptors were obtained from a woman aged 40 to 55 in good health and CMV-seropositive.

This chain joins TRBV9 and TRBJ2-7, with 13 bases fitting TRBD2. Germline V lookup: CDR1 SGDLS, CDR2 YYNGEE. V trimming: 3 bases; J trimming: 3 bases; junction bases outside the gene matches: 3. The CDR3 length is 15 residues. CDR3 DNA: TGTGCCAGCAGCGCCGGGACTAGCGGGGACTACGAGCAGTACTTC. This translates into CASSAGTSGDYEQYF.

The chain carries TRBV7-9 and TRBJ1-2; TRBD1 matches at 9 bases. The J segment lost 5 bases and the V segment lost 4 bases, leaving 5 bases of the junction unmatched. The CDR3 spans 14 residues. The germline CDR1 and CDR2 sequences are SEHNR and FQNEAQ (reference sequence). The CDR3 loop reads CASSYRQGVYGYTF. CDR3 DNA: TGTGCCAGCAGCTACCGACAGGGGGTATATGGCTACACCTTC.

To note about this clone: The junction shows a germline mismatch at one end, possibly a read error. The chain links TRBV7-9 to TRBJ2-7; D possibly corresponds to TRBD1 (6 bases). CDR1 is SEHNR, CDR2 FQNEAQ, per germline (reference sequence). The CDR3 is made up of 11 amino acids. CDR3 protein: CSSSRTDEQYF. The CDR3 DNA sequence: TGTTCCAGCAGCCGGACAGACGAGCAGTACTTC.

This sequence joins TRBV29-1 and TRBJ1-3, with 7 bases that match TRBD1. Germline CDR1 and CDR2: SQVTM and ANQGSEA. V trimming: 7 bases; J trimming: 2 bases; junction bases outside the gene matches: 11. The CDR3 runs to 15 residues. Written as DNA, the CDR3 is TGCAGCGGGCTCCGGGACAGCAAAACTGGAAACACCATATATTTT. It yields the protein CSGLRDSKTGNTIYF. Using reference TRBV29-1 and TRBJ1-3 for the parts outside the CDR3, the full variable domain is SAVISQKPSRDICQRGTSLTIQCQVDSQVTMMFWYRQQPGQSLTLIATANQGSEATYESGFVIDKFPISRPNLTFSTLTVSNMSPEDSSIYLCSGLRDSKTGNTIYFGEGSWLTVV.

The chain links TRBV30 to TRBJ2-1; 9 bases align to TRBD1. V trimming: 5 bases; J trimming: 5 bases; junction bases outside the gene matches: 10. CDR3 length: 15 residues. Germline V gene lookup returns CDR1 GTSNPN and CDR2 SVGIG (reference sequence). This chain's CDR3 is CAWSRGTGLNNEQFF. The CDR3 DNA sequence: TGTGCCTGGTCCCGGGGGACAGGGCTCAACAATGAGCAGTTCTTC.

This clone was detected a few times. The chain carries TRBV6-1 and TRBJ1-3, with TRBD1 matching 9 bases. CDR3 length equals 16 residues. The V segment lost 1 base and the J segment 0 bases; nucleotides outside the gene matches: 1. Germline V gene data show CDR1 as MNHNS and CDR2 as SASEGT. CDR3 nucleotides: TGTGCCAGCAGTGAAGGACAGGGGGACTCTGGAAACACCATATATTTT. This translates into CASSEGQGDSGNTIYF.

J is TRBJ2-7 and V is TRBV19, with 8 bases fitting TRBD1. CDR1 and CDR2 from the germline V gene are LNHDA and SQIVND (reference sequence). The CDR3 contains 14 residues. V was clipped by 6 bases and J by 2 bases; unmatched bases: 6. The CDR3 bases are TGTGCCAGTAGCCCCGGGACAGGTCCCTACGAGCAGTACTTC. Translating it yields CASSPGTGPYEQYF.

The chain couples TRBV29-1 to TRBJ2-3; D not certain. This CDR3 region has 14 residues. The V end lost 4 bases, the J end lost 0 bases, and 11 bases lay between the germline ends. Germline loops: CDR1 SQVTM, CDR2 ANQGSEA. CDR3 in DNA: TGCAGCGTTGTAGGTGCGGCAAGCACAGATACGCAGTATTTT. Translation: CSVVGAASTDTQYF.

CDR3 bases: TGTGCCAGCAGCCCTGGACAGGGGACTATGAACACTGAAGCTTTCTTT. Its protein is CASSPGQGTMNTEAFF. The genes are TRBV5-4 and TRBJ1-1; 9 bases fit TRBD1. The CDR3 sequence is 16 residues long. Per the germline V gene, CDR1 is SGHNT and CDR2 is YYREEE (reference sequence). J lost 0 bases, V lost 4 bases, and 7 bases had no gene match. Full variable domain (rest looked up from reference TRBV5-4 and TRBJ1-1): ETGVTQSPTHLIKTRGQQVTLRCSSQSGHNTVSWYQQALGQGPQFIFQYYREEENGRGNFPPRFSGLQFPNYSSELNVNALELDDSALYLCASSPGQGTMNTEAFFGQGTRLTVV.

V and J are TRBV30 and TRBJ1-1; D not certain. From germline, CDR1 is GTSNPN and CDR2 SVGIG (reference sequence). Trimming cost V 2 bases and J 0 bases, with 7 bases left between them. The CDR3 is 13 amino acids. CDR3 DNA sequence: TGTGCCTGGAGTAGCGCGGTGAACACTGAAGCTTTCTTT. It codes for CAWSSAVNTEAFF.

The chain links TRBV29-1 to TRBJ2-7, with 10 bases aligning to TRBD2. The CDR3 spans 14 residues. Germline V gene data show CDR1 as SQVTM and CDR2 as ANQGSEA. J was trimmed by 2 bases and V by 4 bases; bases with no gene match: 5. CDR3 sequence (DNA): TGCAGCGTTGGAGCGGGAGGGCTCACCTACGAGCAGTACTTC. It translates to CSVGAGGLTYEQYF.

V gene TRBV5-4 combines with J gene TRBJ1-2; tentatively, D is TRBD1 (6 bases). This CDR3 comprises 15 residues. Trimming removed 4 bases from V and 6 bases from J, with 19 bases in between. Germline lookup yields CDR1 SGHNT and CDR2 YYREEE (reference sequence). The CDR3 region has the DNA TGTGCCAGCAGCCCCGGGTGGGGGCAGGGGAATGGCTACACCTTC. Translating it yields CASSPGWGQGNGYTF.

The chain links TRBV7-9 to TRBJ2-1, with a tentative D call TRBD2 (5 bases). Germline CDR1 reads SEHNR; CDR2 reads FQNEAQ (reference sequence). Trimming cost V 5 bases and J 7 bases, with 9 bases left between them. There are 12 residues in the CDR3. CDR3 in amino acids: CASSPPGNEQFF. For the CDR3, the DNA is TGTGCCAGCAGCCCTCCGGGAAATGAGCAGTTCTTC.

V and J are TRBV5-5 and TRBJ2-7; tentative D call: TRBD2 (7 bases). The germline V gene has CDR1 SGHKS and CDR2 YYEKEE (reference sequence). The CDR3 runs 12 residues. Trimming removed 9 bases from V and 6 bases from J, with 16 bases in between. CDR3 loop: CATWGGAGEQYF. CDR3 coding DNA: TGTGCCACCTGGGGGGGGGCGGGCGAGCAGTACTTC.

As regards this clone: Compared with germline, one end of the junction differs, possibly owing to a read error. V and J are TRBV4-2 and TRBJ2-1; TRBD2 matches 8 bases. Per germline, CDR1 LGHNA and CDR2 YNFKEQ. The CDR3 sequence is 17 residues long. The CDR3 region has the DNA TGTGCCAACAGCCAAGATAGGTCTAGCGGGCTCTACAATGAGCAGTTCTTC. Translation: CANSQDRSSGLYNEQFF.

The chain has TRBV9 and TRBJ2-5; 7 bases line up with TRBD1. J gave up 2 bases and V 0 bases, and 1 base lay outside the gene matches. CDR1 and CDR2 from the germline V gene are SGDLS and YYNGEE. This CDR3 contains 14 residues. CDR3 nucleotides: TGTGCCAGCAGCGTAGGACAGGGTCAAGAGACCCAGTACTTC. Translated, it gives CASSVGQGQETQYF.

V usage is TRBV7-3 and J usage is TRBJ2-5, with 11 bases aligning to TRBD2. The CDR3 totals 15 residues. V lost 5 bases to trimming and J lost 1 base; unmatched junction nucleotides: 3. Germline V CDR1 and CDR2: SGHTA, FQGTGA. The DNA for the CDR3 is TGTGCCAGCAGCAAGACTAGCGGGACCCAAGAGACCCAGTACTTC. Protein: CASSKTSGTQETQYF. Filled out from reference TRBV7-3 and TRBJ2-5, the complete variable domain reads GAGVSQTPSNKVTEKGKYVELRCDPISGHTALYWYRQSLGQGPEFLIYFQGTGAADDSGLPNDRFFAVRPEGSVSTLKIQRTERGDSAVYLCASSKTSGTQETQYFGPGTRLLVL.

The rearrangement joins TRBV29-1 to TRBJ1-1, with D maybe TRBD1 (5 bases). Germline CDR1 is SQVTM and CDR2 is ANQGSEA. CDR3 size: 13 residues. The V gene lost 1 base and the J gene lost 10 bases, with 16 bases spanning the gap. CDR3 sequence (DNA): TGCAGCGTTGAAGTGCAGACGGGGGGGGGAGCTTTCTTT. It translates to CSVEVQTGGGAFF.

The chain joins TRBV19 to TRBJ2-7, with unresolved D. Per the germline V gene, CDR1 is LNHDA and CDR2 is SQIVND (reference sequence). Deletions cut 3 bases from V and 3 bases from J, with 12 bases between. The CDR3 covers 14 residues. CDR3 nucleotides: TGTGCCAGTAGTATCCCCGGCCAGGTCTACGAGCAGTACTTC. Translation gives CASSIPGQVYEQYF.

The chain joins TRBV7-2 to TRBJ2-1, with D possibly matching TRBD2 (6 bases). The CDR3 is 14 amino acids. Trimming cost V 5 bases and J 4 bases, with 12 bases left between them. Germline assignment: CDR1 SGHTA and CDR2 FQGNSA. CDR3 amino acids: CASSPSAGYNEQFF. The CDR3 bases are TGTGCCAGCAGCCCATCGGCGGGGTACAATGAGCAGTTCTTC.

V gene TRBV7-9 combines with J gene TRBJ2-1; D unclear. Germline V gives CDR1 SEHNR, CDR2 FQNEAQ (reference sequence). Deletions cut 5 bases from V and 6 bases from J, with 11 bases between. The CDR3 consists of 13 residues. CDR3 protein: CASSGNSRNEQFF. Written as DNA, the CDR3 is TGTGCCAGCAGCGGTAACTCGCGCAATGAGCAGTTCTTC.

The chain employs TRBV7-9 and TRBJ1-2; D might be TRBD1 (6 bases). Germline V gene data show CDR1 as SEHNR and CDR2 as FQNEAQ (reference sequence). The CDR3 contains 13 residues. V was clipped by 6 bases and J by 4 bases, with 12 bases between them. Here the CDR3 DNA reads TGTGCCAGCAGTCATGGACAGATCTATGGCTACACCTTC. It yields the protein CASSHGQIYGYTF.

The chain carries TRBV11-3 and TRBJ2-3, with no clear D. The length of the CDR3 is 15 residues. The V end was cut by 5 bases, the J end by 1 base, with 13 bases between. Germline-derived CDR1 and CDR2 are SGHNT and YENEEA. The CDR3 DNA follows: TGTGCCAGCAGCATCACAGCTACCCGCACAGATACGCAGTATTTT. It specifies CASSITATRTDTQYF.

This chain uses TRBV6-5 with TRBJ1-4; 8 bases agree with TRBD1. Trimming at V came to 0 bases and at J to 6 bases, leaving 6 bases not matched to a gene. The CDR3 sequence is 16 residues long. Germline values: CDR1 MNHEY, CDR2 SVGAGI. The CDR3 sequence is CASSYSPDRDYEKLFF. The CDR3 DNA reads TGTGCCAGCAGTTACTCCCCGGACAGGGATTATGAAAAACTGTTTTTT.

V is TRBV4-3 and J is TRBJ2-7; TRBD2 matches at 8 bases. The CDR3 covers 14 residues. CDR1 is LGHNA, CDR2 YSLEER, per germline. The trim removed 4 bases at V and 9 bases at J, leaving 11 bases unmatched. CDR3 loop: CASSPRGLVQGQYF. In nucleotides, the CDR3 is TGCGCCAGCAGCCCCCGGGGACTAGTTCAAGGGCAGTACTTC.

The chain carries TRBV7-2 and TRBJ1-2, with D uncertain. The germline gives CDR1 SGHTA, CDR2 FQGNSA. The CDR3 loop spans 16 amino acids. With 2 bases removed from V and 3 bases from J, the gap between germline ends came to 16 bases. The chain's CDR3 is CASSLNPLAVDYGYTF. The DNA of the CDR3 is TGTGCCAGCAGCTTAAACCCTCTAGCCGTCGACTATGGCTACACCTTC.

CDR3 sequence: CSVESQGYTDTQYF. The DNA of the CDR3 is TGCAGCGTTGAAAGCCAGGGATACACAGATACGCAGTATTTT. The chain has TRBV29-1 and TRBJ2-3; a weak D match, TRBD1 (5 bases). This CDR3 comprises 14 residues. CDR1 is SQVTM, CDR2 ANQGSEA, per germline. V was trimmed by 2 bases and J by 2 bases, leaving 11 bases between them.